The 30 T cell receptor beta chains in this list originate from one sample, sequenced in a study of OX40 agonist ivuxolimab in advanced cancers. Profiling relied on immunoSEQ multiplex PCR, and the TCRdb table lists in-frame clones only, not all of them. Seen here are tens of thousands of clones, about 88% observed once, and the top ten hold about 4.7%. The specimen comprised CD4+ or CD8+ T cells sorted from blood, sampled in a trial of the OX40 agonist ivuxolimab. The origin of the receptors is an adult with an advanced solid tumor such as melanoma, head and neck, liver or kidney cancer.

This chain links TRBV6-4 with TRBJ2-3; 8 bases map to TRBD2. CDR1 and CDR2 (germline): MRHNA, SNTAGT. This CDR3 comprises 14 residues. With V trimmed by 3 bases and J by 6 bases, 5 bases remained unmatched. The CDR3 loop is CASSESGGYDTQYF. Here the CDR3 DNA reads TGTGCCAGCAGTGAATCGGGAGGGTATGATACGCAGTATTTT.

This clone is a singleton in its sample. V gene TRBV2 combines with J gene TRBJ1-5, with D possibly matching TRBD1 (6 bases). Germline V gives CDR1 SNHLY, CDR2 FYNNEI. V shed 4 bases and J shed 0 bases, with 13 bases lying between them. This CDR3 is 16 amino acids long. The CDR3 bases are TGTGCCAGCAGTGGAGAGGACAGCTATAGCAATCAGCCCCAGCATTTT. This sequence encodes CASSGEDSYSNQPQHF.

The gene calls are TRBV7-2 and TRBJ1-4; a possible D gene is TRBD1 (5 bases). This CDR3 contains 15 residues. V was clipped by 5 bases and J by 8 bases, with 18 bases between them. Germline CDR1 SGHTA, CDR2 FQGNSA. The CDR3 DNA reads as TGTGCCAGCAGCCCGGGGGAAGGATTAGGGGAAAAACTGTTTTTT. It is translated as CASSPGEGLGEKLFF.

This sequence joins TRBV5-1 and TRBJ2-1, with D hard to call. The V end lost 0 bases, the J end lost 10 bases, and 8 bases lay between the germline ends. The CDR3 extends over 12 amino acids. The germline gives CDR1 SGHRS, CDR2 YFSETQ. CDR3 bases: TGCGCCAGCAGCTTGGCCGAAATGGAGCAGTTCTTC. Translation gives CASSLAEMEQFF. The whole variable domain, remainder taken from reference TRBV5-1 and TRBJ2-1, is KAGVTQTPRYLIKTRGQQVTLSCSPISGHRSVSWYQQTPGQGLQFLFEYFSETQRNKGNFPGRFSGRQFSNSRSEMNVSTLELGDSALYLCASSLAEMEQFFGPGTRLTVL.

The rearrangement joins TRBV7-9 to TRBJ1-1; D call uncertain. Germline V lookup: CDR1 SEHNR, CDR2 FQNEAQ (reference sequence). CDR3 length: 12 residues. Trimming cost V 0 bases and J 6 bases, with 5 bases left between them. The CDR3 region is CASSLAAPEAFF. In nucleotides, the CDR3 is TGTGCCAGCAGCTTAGCGGCTCCTGAAGCTTTCTTT.

The chain carries TRBV10-3 and TRBJ1-6; the D gene is possibly TRBD1 (5 bases). V was shortened by 4 bases and J by 6 bases, with 13 bases between the two germline ends. Germline V gives CDR1 ENHRY, CDR2 SYGVKD. The CDR3 spans 15 residues. CDR3 region: CAISGGQGGNSPLHF. The CDR3 coding sequence is TGTGCCATCAGTGGGGGTCAGGGAGGTAATTCACCCCTCCACTTT.

The CDR3 reads CASSQVYHPELGTEAFF. The CDR3 DNA sequence: TGTGCCAGCAGCCAAGTCTACCACCCGGAGTTGGGGACTGAAGCTTTCTTT. The V and J genes are TRBV14 and TRBJ1-1; D unclear. There are 17 residues in the CDR3. Trimming took off 1 base at V and 5 bases at J, with 20 bases between the two ends. Germline V gene lookup returns CDR1 SGHDN and CDR2 FVKESK. Looking up the rest from reference TRBV14 and TRBJ1-1 gives the full variable domain: EAGVTQFPSHSVIEKGQTVTLRCDPISGHDNLYWYRRVMGKEIKFLLHFVKESKQDESGMPNNRFLAERTGGTYSTLKVQPAELEDSGVYFCASSQVYHPELGTEAFFGQGTRLTVV.

This clone appeared once. The chain carries TRBV5-4 and TRBJ2-2; 8 bases are shared with TRBD1. After removal of 5 bases from V and 4 bases from J, the junction contained 1 base not matched to a gene. Germline V gene lookup returns CDR1 SGHNT and CDR2 YYREEE (reference sequence). CDR3 length: 13 residues. The CDR3: CASRGQATGELFF. As DNA, the CDR3 is TGTGCCAGCAGGGGACAGGCCACCGGGGAGCTGTTTTTT.

This clone was counted between two and nine times. CDR3 sequence (DNA): TGCGCCAGCGGACAGGGGGCGCAGAATGAGGATCAGCCCCAGCATTTT. This translates into CASGQGAQNEDQPQHF. This chain links TRBV4-1 with TRBJ1-5; 11 bases agree with TRBD1. CDR1 MGHRA and CDR2 YSYEKL come from the germline V gene. Unmatched junction bases numbered 11, after V lost 8 bases and J lost 5 bases. The CDR3 length is 16 residues.

The chain combines TRBV5-1 with TRBJ1-1; possible D gene TRBD1, 5 bases. CDR1 SGHRS and CDR2 YFSETQ come from the germline V gene. The CDR3 runs to 16 residues. The V and J ends lost 4 bases and 1 base respectively, with 17 bases between them. As DNA, the CDR3 is TGCGCCAGCAGCCCCTCGGGGGAAAGAGGGAACACTGAAGCTTTCTTT. As protein: CASSPSGERGNTEAFF. Variable domain in full (rest from reference TRBV5-1 and TRBJ1-1): KAGVTQTPRYLIKTRGQQVTLSCSPISGHRSVSWYQQTPGQGLQFLFEYFSETQRNKGNFPGRFSGRQFSNSRSEMNVSTLELGDSALYLCASSPSGERGNTEAFFGQGTRLTVV.

V gene TRBV7-9 combines with J gene TRBJ2-1; D perhaps matches TRBD2 (5 bases). This CDR3 has 13 amino acids. Trimming took 2 bases from V and 8 from J, leaving 10 bases between them. Germline values: CDR1 SEHNR, CDR2 FQNEAQ (reference sequence). Written as DNA, the CDR3 is TGTGCCAGCAGCTTATCTAGCATCGATGAGCAGTTCTTC. The encoded protein is CASSLSSIDEQFF.

The rearrangement uses TRBV6-1 and TRBJ2-5; 7 positions match TRBD2. The germline V gene encodes CDR1 MNHNS and CDR2 SASEGT. The junction had 13 bases not matched to a gene; V was cut back by 6 bases and J by 9 bases. This CDR3 region has 14 residues. CDR3 DNA sequence: TGTGCCAGCAGGCCGTTTAGTGTGGCGGGGGCCCAGTACTTC. Amino acids: CASRPFSVAGAQYF.

The chain links TRBV5-1 to TRBJ2-1; TRBD2 matches 12 bases. The CDR3 covers 18 residues. The germline V gene encodes CDR1 SGHRS and CDR2 YFSETQ. Germline trimming cut 2 bases from V and 1 base from J; bases unmatched to any gene: 7. In DNA form, the CDR3 reads TGCGCCAGCAGCTTCCCCGGGACTAGCGGGTTGTCCTACAATGAGCAGTTCTTC. Translation: CASSFPGTSGLSYNEQFF.

The V gene is TRBV4-1, the J gene TRBJ1-1; D gene uncertain. Trimming took off 1 base at V and 1 base at J, with 7 bases between the two ends. CDR3 length: 14 residues. CDR1 and CDR2 from the germline V gene are MGHRA and YSYEKL. For the CDR3, the DNA is TGCGCCAGCAGCCAAGCGGGAAGGAACACTGAAGCTTTCTTT. Its translation is CASSQAGRNTEAFF.

CDR3 DNA sequence: TGTGCCAGCAGTTTAGGGCTGGGATCCTCTGGAAACACCATATATTTT. Protein product: CASSLGLGSSGNTIYF. The rearrangement links TRBV28 to TRBJ1-3; D remains ambiguous. The CDR3 extends over 16 amino acids. CDR1 and CDR2 (germline): MDHEN, SYDVKM. V was pared by 2 bases and J by 0 bases, with 11 bases between.

The chain has TRBV4-1 and TRBJ2-7; D remains ambiguous. The CDR3 runs to 13 residues. Germline V gene sequence: CDR1 MGHRA, CDR2 YSYEKL. Trimming left V 1 base short and J 0 bases short, with 4 bases between. The CDR3 sequence is CASSQGSSYEQYF. In DNA, the CDR3 is TGCGCCAGCAGCCAAGGGAGCTCCTACGAGCAGTACTTC.

The genes are TRBV11-3 and TRBJ2-1; TRBD1 agrees at 9 bases. Germline V CDR1 and CDR2: SGHNT, YENEEA. The CDR3 consists of 15 residues. V lost 9 bases to trimming and J lost 7 bases; unmatched junction nucleotides: 13. The CDR3 sequence: CASLDRGKSLNEQFF. CDR3 sequence (DNA): TGTGCCAGTCTCGACAGGGGGAAATCACTAAATGAGCAGTTCTTC.

The rearrangement uses TRBV5-1 and TRBJ1-2, with 7 bases identical to TRBD1. The germline gives CDR1 SGHRS, CDR2 YFSETQ. V trimming: 0 bases; J trimming: 4 bases; junction bases outside the gene matches: 6. The CDR3 is 15 amino acids. DNA of the CDR3: TGCGCCAGCAGCTTGGCGGCAGGGGGGAGCTATGGCTACACCTTC. Its translation is CASSLAAGGSYGYTF.

This clone was seen only once. The V call is TRBV4-2, the J call TRBJ1-1; TRBD1 is a possible D gene (6 bases). The CDR3 consists of 14 residues. Germline values: CDR1 LGHNA, CDR2 YNFKEQ. Trimming left V 2 bases short and J 7 bases short, with 14 bases between. CDR3 nucleotide sequence: TGTGCCAGCAGCCAACCCAGGGGAGCGGGTGAAGCTTTCTTT. This codes for CASSQPRGAGEAFF.

This chain connects TRBV28 to TRBJ2-7, with D maybe TRBD2 (6 bases). The CDR3 consists of 13 residues. Trimming cost V 3 bases and J 3 bases, with 9 bases left between them. Germline values: CDR1 MDHEN, CDR2 SYDVKM. The CDR3 is CASSFSGGYEQYF. The CDR3, as DNA: TGTGCCAGCAGTTTTTCCGGGGGCTACGAGCAGTACTTC.

The chain uses TRBV11-2 and TRBJ2-7, with D uncertain. Germline loops: CDR1 SGHAT, CDR2 FQNNGV. The V and J ends lost 0 bases and 2 bases respectively, with 14 bases between them. The CDR3 is 16 residues long. The CDR3 nucleotides are TGTGCCAGCAGCTTAGATATACGAAGGGCAACCTACGAGCAGTACTTC. Translating it yields CASSLDIRRATYEQYF.

The chain recombines TRBV28 with TRBJ2-7; TRBD1 aligns across 7 bases. Germline values: CDR1 MDHEN, CDR2 SYDVKM. The V and J ends lost 6 bases and 0 bases, in that order; junction bases with no gene match: 5. The CDR3 has 14 amino acids. The CDR3: CASRGTDSSYEQYF. CDR3 nucleotide sequence: TGTGCCAGCAGAGGGACAGACAGCTCCTACGAGCAGTACTTC.

The rearrangement uses TRBV11-3 and TRBJ2-1; D remains unclear. The germline gives CDR1 SGHNT, CDR2 YENEEA. There are 13 residues in the CDR3. V was pared by 6 bases and J by 3 bases, with 9 bases between. The CDR3 spells CASSERLYNEQFF. CDR3 DNA sequence: TGTGCCAGCAGTGAGCGACTCTACAATGAGCAGTTCTTC.

CDR3 nucleotides: TGTGCCAGCAGCTTGGTGAACACAGATACGCAGTATTTT. The encoded protein is CASSLVNTDTQYF. V gene TRBV5-4 combines with J gene TRBJ2-3; D is uncertain. Germline V CDR1 and CDR2: SGHNT, YYREEE (reference sequence). Trimming left V 0 bases short and J 2 bases short, with 4 bases between. The CDR3 has 13 residues.

CDR3 DNA: TGTGCCAGCAGTTTGATTGGACAGGGGTACGAGCAGTACTTC. As protein: CASSLIGQGYEQYF. The chain joins TRBV28 to TRBJ2-5, with 9 bases matching TRBD1. The DNA end lines up better with TRBJ2-7; the J call may be wrong. The CDR3 is 14 amino acids. CDR1 MDHEN and CDR2 SYDVKM come from the germline V gene.

The chain joins TRBV19 to TRBJ2-1, with TRBD2 as a possible D gene (7 bases). V lost 3 bases and J lost 4, with 19 bases in between. CDR3 length: 17 residues. CDR1 is LNHDA and CDR2 is SQIVND in the germline V gene (reference sequence). The CDR3 reads CASSILGASGAYNEQFF. CDR3 nucleotide sequence: TGTGCCAGTAGTATCCTGGGGGCTAGCGGAGCATACAATGAGCAGTTCTTC.

V and J are TRBV11-2 and TRBJ2-1, with TRBD2 matching over 12 bases. Germline V lookup: CDR1 SGHAT, CDR2 FQNNGV. Trimming removed 5 bases from V and 4 bases from J; junction bases left unmatched: 0. The CDR3 consists of 14 residues. The CDR3, as DNA: TGTGCCAGCAGCCTAGCGGGAGGGTACAATGAGCAGTTCTTC. The encoded protein is CASSLAGGYNEQFF. Variable domain in full (rest from reference TRBV11-2 and TRBJ2-1): EAGVAQSPRYKIIEKRQSVAFWCNPISGHATLYWYQQILGQGPKLLIQFQNNGVVDDSQLPKDRFSAERLKGVDSTLKIQPAKLEDSAVYLCASSLAGGYNEQFFGPGTRLTVL.

This clone showed up just once. The V gene is TRBV7-6, the J gene TRBJ1-3; no firm D call. The germline V gene has CDR1 SGHVS and CDR2 FNYEAQ. The germline V and J ends were trimmed by 6 bases and 1 base, with 10 bases remaining between them. This CDR3 comprises 14 residues. The CDR3 DNA reads TGTGCCAGCAGATCGAGGACTTCTGGAAACACCATATATTTT. Its translation: CASRSRTSGNTIYF.

The gene calls are TRBV5-4 and TRBJ2-6; the D is unclear. This CDR3 comprises 14 residues. V lost 5 bases, J lost 1 base, and 7 bases lay in between. Germline CDR1 reads SGHNT; CDR2 reads YYREEE (reference sequence). In DNA, the CDR3 is TGTGCCAGCAGGTCCCAGTCTGGGGCCAACGTCCTGACTTTC. Its translation is CASRSQSGANVLTF.

This rearrangement joins TRBV9 to TRBJ2-1; D unclear. Germline V gives CDR1 SGDLS, CDR2 YYNGEE. This CDR3 contains 13 residues. V lost 4 bases, J lost 6 bases, and 11 bases lay in between. The CDR3 bases are TGTGCCAGCAGCCCCGACTGGTCCAATGAGCAGTTCTTC. Protein: CASSPDWSNEQFF.